This T cell receptor (beta chain) was captured in a study of blood T cell repertoires in COVID-19. Across the study: The United States, Italy and Spain were the sources of the acute and convalescent COVID-19 samples. PBMCs, B-cell-depleted T cells, or T cells provided the cDNA or gDNA that made up the material.

The protocol was immunoSEQ multiplex PCR, while the TCRdb copy is restricted to in-frame clones and leaves out a portion. This table has some 230,000 clones, around 91% appearing once. Participants' own reports of clinical history determined their cohort assignment. Sequenced sample: PBMCs or T cells enriched from blood (not recorded which). This TCR derives from a woman between 18 and 30 years old in a cohort exposed to, infected with or recovered from COVID-19 (not recorded which).

The CDR3 bases are TGTGCCAGCAGCAAGGGGTACACTGAAGCTTTCTTT. Translating gives CASSKGYTEAFF. The J gene is TRBJ1-1, the V gene TRBV12-3 or TRBV12-4; weak D call: TRBD1 (5 bases). The V end was cut by 6 bases, the J end by 3 bases, with 8 bases between. This CDR3 spans 12 amino acids.